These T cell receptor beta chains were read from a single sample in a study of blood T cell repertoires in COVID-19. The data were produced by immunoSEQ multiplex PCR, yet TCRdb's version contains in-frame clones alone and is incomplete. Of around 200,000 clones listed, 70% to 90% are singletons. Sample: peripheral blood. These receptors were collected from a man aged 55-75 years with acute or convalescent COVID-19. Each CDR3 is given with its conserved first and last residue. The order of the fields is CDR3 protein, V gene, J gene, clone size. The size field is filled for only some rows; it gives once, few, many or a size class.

cdr3_aa: CASRQSSYNSPLHF
v_call: TRBV7-9
j_call: TRBJ1-6
clone_size: once

cdr3_aa: CASSYGGGSSYNEQFF
v_call: TRBV6-2/TRBV6-3
j_call: TRBJ2-1
clone_size: many

cdr3_aa: CASSSRRLAVRTDTQYF
v_call: TRBV14
j_call: TRBJ2-3
clone_size: few

cdr3_aa: CASSPDRVSYEQYF
v_call: TRBV18
j_call: TRBJ2-7
clone_size: NA

cdr3_aa: CASSEEREFWETQYF
v_call: TRBV2
j_call: TRBJ2-5
clone_size: NA

cdr3_aa: CASSQGAGFGGDTGELFF
v_call: TRBV4-3
j_call: TRBJ2-2
clone_size: few

cdr3_aa: CASSVVQRDTQYF
v_call: TRBV9
j_call: TRBJ2-3
clone_size: NA

cdr3_aa: CASSLDLGLNTEAFF
v_call: TRBV7-9
j_call: TRBJ1-1
clone_size: NA

cdr3_aa: CASSRIVSGLETQYF
v_call: TRBV6-5
j_call: TRBJ2-5
clone_size: NA

cdr3_aa: CASTQGENTIYF
v_call: TRBV6-5
j_call: TRBJ1-3
clone_size: NA

cdr3_aa: CASSFRGGGQPQHF
v_call: TRBV7-2
j_call: TRBJ1-5
clone_size: NA

cdr3_aa: CASERLAGSYEQYF
v_call: TRBV28
j_call: TRBJ2-7
clone_size: NA

cdr3_aa: CASLYGTGGAHYTF
v_call: TRBV18
j_call: TRBJ1-2
clone_size: NA

cdr3_aa: CASSVLGQGAQQYF
v_call: TRBV27
j_call: TRBJ2-7
clone_size: NA

cdr3_aa: CASRSLWGAHNEQFF
v_call: TRBV28
j_call: TRBJ2-1
clone_size: NA

cdr3_aa: CASSPTGAGELFF
v_call: TRBV7-9
j_call: TRBJ2-2
clone_size: NA

cdr3_aa: CASSINENYGYTF
v_call: TRBV19
j_call: TRBJ1-2
clone_size: NA

cdr3_aa: CASSAEWGGEAFF
v_call: TRBV25-1
j_call: TRBJ1-1
clone_size: NA

cdr3_aa: CASRAGTSINEQFF
v_call: TRBV7-9
j_call: TRBJ2-1
clone_size: NA

cdr3_aa: CASSSGGAGNEQFF
v_call: TRBV28
j_call: TRBJ2-1
clone_size: NA

cdr3_aa: CASSYLPIYNEQFF
v_call: TRBV27
j_call: TRBJ2-1
clone_size: NA

cdr3_aa: CSVDLAGAYEQYF
v_call: TRBV29-1
j_call: TRBJ2-7
clone_size: NA

cdr3_aa: CASSLWLAGRTDTQYF
v_call: TRBV28
j_call: TRBJ2-3
clone_size: once

cdr3_aa: CASKQGDQPQHF
v_call: TRBV28
j_call: TRBJ1-5
clone_size: NA

cdr3_aa: CASSQDRGRNTIYF
v_call: TRBV3-1/TRBV3-2
j_call: TRBJ1-3
clone_size: few

cdr3_aa: CASSDVSGFRSYEQYF
v_call: TRBV6-1
j_call: TRBJ2-7
clone_size: NA

cdr3_aa: CASSFRQGVNTEAFF
v_call: TRBV7-2
j_call: TRBJ1-1
clone_size: NA

cdr3_aa: CASRTTGGNYGYTF
v_call: TRBV28
j_call: TRBJ1-2
clone_size: NA

cdr3_aa: CASSPYTDTQYF
v_call: TRBV18
j_call: TRBJ2-3
clone_size: NA